The rows below give T cell receptor beta chains drawn from one sample of a study of T-cell reconstitution after alpha-beta-depleted transplantation in children. TCRdb processed the PCR reads anew with MiXCR; each CDR3 protein has one entry. The sample has under 250,000 distinct CDR3 sequences, approximately 19% seen once. The source material was PBMCs, mostly from graft donor cells, sampled 360 days after TCRalphabeta/CD19-depleted stem cell transplant. The receptor set was obtained from a male patient under 10 years old who had a stem cell transplant for acute lymphoblastic leukemia, so the T cells may come from the graft donor. CDR3s include the opening cysteine and the closing phenylalanine or tryptophan. Fields, in order: J gene, D gene, V gene, clone size, CDR3 protein, CDR3 DNA. The D gene is left open where the match is weak. Clone size is not always given. Where it is, it says once, few, many or a class for expanded clones.

j_call: TRBJ1-6
d_call: NA
v_call: TRBV18
clone_size: NA
cdr3_aa: CASSPYGGYNSPLHF
cdr3_nt: TGTGCCAGCTCACCCTACGGGGGATATAATTCACCCCTCCACTTT

j_call: TRBJ2-7
d_call: TRBD2
v_call: TRBV10-3
clone_size: few
cdr3_aa: CAISDPSGRVSYEQYF
cdr3_nt: TGTGCCATCAGTGACCCTAGCGGGAGGGTCTCCTACGAGCAGTACTTC

j_call: TRBJ2-2
d_call: NA
v_call: TRBV5-1
clone_size: NA
cdr3_aa: CASRRVWGSNTGELFF
cdr3_nt: TGCGCCAGCAGAAGGGTTTGGGGGTCGAACACCGGGGAGCTGTTTTTT

j_call: TRBJ2-2
d_call: NA
v_call: TRBV11-2
clone_size: NA
cdr3_aa: CASTRISETGELFF
cdr3_nt: TGTGCCAGCACCAGAATATCGGAGACCGGGGAGCTGTTTTTT

j_call: TRBJ1-6
d_call: NA
v_call: TRBV20-1
clone_size: NA
cdr3_aa: CSAREAISYNSPLHF
cdr3_nt: TGCAGTGCTAGAGAGGCCATCTCCTATAATTCACCCCTCCACTTT

j_call: TRBJ2-5
d_call: NA
v_call: TRBV28
clone_size: NA
cdr3_aa: CASSSPGTQETQYF
cdr3_nt: TGTGCCAGCAGTTCCCCGGGGACCCAAGAGACCCAGTACTTC

j_call: TRBJ2-5
d_call: TRBD2
v_call: TRBV6-2/TRBV6-3
clone_size: NA
cdr3_aa: CASSLAGTQETQYF
cdr3_nt: TGTGCCAGCAGCCTAGCGGGGACCCAAGAGACCCAGTACTTC

j_call: TRBJ2-1
d_call: TRBD2
v_call: TRBV5-4
clone_size: NA
cdr3_aa: CASSEEPGLALHEQFF
cdr3_nt: TGTGCCAGCAGCGAGGAGCCGGGACTAGCATTGCATGAGCAGTTCTTC

j_call: TRBJ2-3
d_call: NA
v_call: TRBV12-3/TRBV12-4
clone_size: NA
cdr3_aa: CASCLRGESRPLGDTQYF
cdr3_nt: TGTGCCAGCTGTTTGAGAGGCGAGTCCCGCCCTCTCGGAGATACGCAGTATTTT

j_call: TRBJ1-1
d_call: NA
v_call: TRBV11-3
clone_size: NA
cdr3_aa: CASSFTQGPEAFF
cdr3_nt: TGTGCCAGCAGCTTCACTCAGGGACCTGAAGCTTTCTTT

j_call: TRBJ1-1
d_call: NA
v_call: TRBV5-5
clone_size: NA
cdr3_aa: CASSFTPLDTEAFF
cdr3_nt: TGTGCCAGCAGCTTTACACCCTTGGACACTGAAGCTTTCTTT